A selection of T cell receptor beta chains follows, all from one sample in a study of a mutant IDH1 vaccine in newly diagnosed glioma. Method: immunoSEQ multiplex PCR; TCRdb's copy keeps in-frame clones and lacks some. The sample lists 35,000 to 50,000 clones, 85% to 95% occurring once. The antigens for these receptors are not known. This specimen consisted of PBMCs, obtained from a glioma patient whose treatment included an IDH1 peptide vaccine. The receptors come from a man aged 45-60 years with glioma. The CDR3 runs from the conserved cysteine through the conserved F or W. D genes are given only for firm matches. Size is stated for part of the rows, as once, few or many counts, or as a class when the clone is expanded.

.	TRBJ2-3	.	TRBV19	TGTGCCAGTAGAACCACTAGCACAGATACGCAGTATTTT	CASRTTSTDTQYF
TRBD1	TRBJ1-2	.	TRBV5-1	TGCGCCAGCAGCTTGGGGTCAGGGGGCGGTGGCTACACCTTC	CASSLGSGGGGYTF
TRBD2	TRBJ2-1	.	TRBV13	TGTGCCAGCAGCTTAGGCGGACTAGCGGGGGGGGTAAGGTTGGATGAGCAGTTCTTC	CASSLGGLAGGVRLDEQFF
.	TRBJ2-3	.	TRBV27	TGTGCCAGCAGTTTATTCCCCCGACAGGCAGATACGCAGTATTTT	CASSLFPRQADTQYF
.	TRBJ1-1	.	TRBV10-3	TGTGCCATCAGTGATCGGGGGCGAAACACTGAAGCTTTCTTT	CAISDRGRNTEAFF
TRBD1	TRBJ1-5	.	TRBV6-1	TGTGCCAGCAGTAGAGGACAGGGTAGAAATCAGCCCCAGCATTTT	CASSRGQGRNQPQHF
.	TRBJ2-3	.	TRBV5-4	TGTGCCAGCAGCTTGAACACAGATACGCAGTATTTT	CASSLNTDTQYF
.	TRBJ2-2	.	TRBV29-1	TGCAGCGTTATGCCTAGCGATCACACCGGGGAGCTGTTTTTT	CSVMPSDHTGELFF
.	TRBJ2-7	once	TRBV7-2	TGTGCCAGCAGATCAGACAGGTGGGACTCCTACGAGCAGTACTTC	CASRSDRWDSYEQYF
.	TRBJ2-2	.	TRBV7-9	TGTGCCAGCAGCCTCGCCGGGTCTGCGAACACCGGGGAGCTGTTTTTT	CASSLAGSANTGELFF
.	TRBJ2-7	.	TRBV6-5	TGTGCCAGCAGTTACTCGGCAGGGGACGAGTACGAGCAGTACTTC	CASSYSAGDEYEQYF
.	TRBJ2-2	.	TRBV12-5	TGTGCTAGTGGTTTGGTACATAGTGGTTCAGGCGCCGGGGAGCTGTTTTTT	CASGLVHSGSGAGELFF
.	TRBJ2-7	.	TRBV10-1	TGCGCCAGCAGTTACGACAGGTTACGGGACGAGCAGTACTTC	CASSYDRLRDEQYF
TRBD1	TRBJ1-6	.	TRBV7-8	TGTGCCAGCAGCCCGGGACAGGGGAGGAGGAGGAATTCACCCCTCCACTTT	CASSPGQGRRRNSPLHF
.	TRBJ1-2	.	TRBV5-6	TGTGCCAGCAGCTTGGAGGGGACCCCGCCTAACTATGGCTACACCTTC	CASSLEGTPPNYGYTF
.	TRBJ2-7	.	TRBV4-3	TGCGCCAGCAGCCAAGAATTGAGGTACACAGGTGACGAGCAGTACTTC	CASSQELRYTGDEQYF
.	TRBJ2-4	.	TRBV28	TGTGCCAGCAAGCGCGGGGAAGCCAAAAACATTCAGTACTTC	CASKRGEAKNIQYF
TRBD2	TRBJ2-1	.	TRBV5-1	TGCGCCAGCAGCTTGGTGGGGCGGGGGGGCGTCGATGAGCAGTTCTTC	CASSLVGRGGVDEQFF
TRBD1	TRBJ1-1	.	TRBV7-9	TGTGCCAGCAGCTATCTACAGGGGTCAGGGACTGAAGCTTTCTTT	CASSYLQGSGTEAFF
.	TRBJ2-7	.	TRBV7-9	TGTGCCAGCAGCTTAACGGGGACCTACGAGCAGTACTTC	CASSLTGTYEQYF
TRBD1	TRBJ2-7	once	TRBV7-8	TGTGCCAGCAGCCCCGGGACAGGATATTCCTACGAGCAGTACTTC	CASSPGTGYSYEQYF
TRBD1	TRBJ1-4	once	TRBV5-1	TGCGCCAGCAGCACACAACAGGGGGCAACTAATGAAAAACTGTTTTTT	CASSTQQGATNEKLFF
TRBD1	TRBJ2-6	.	TRBV19	TGTGCCAGTAGTATAGAGCGGGAGTGGACAGGGGACTCTGGGGCCAACGTCCTGACTTTC	CASSIEREWTGDSGANVLTF
TRBD2	TRBJ2-3	.	TRBV5-1	TGCGCCAGCAGCTTGGCCGAGGACGGGAGGGCTTATAGTGGCACAGATACGCAGTATTTT	CASSLAEDGRAYSGTDTQYF
TRBD1	TRBJ1-3	.	TRBV2	TGTGCCAGCAGCGAGGGACAGGGGAACTCTGGAAACACCATATATTTT	CASSEGQGNSGNTIYF
TRBD1	TRBJ1-2	.	TRBV27	TGTGCCAGCAGTTTGGGAGGATTGGACAGGGACTACACCTTC	CASSLGGLDRDYTF
.	TRBJ2-7	few	TRBV19	TGTGCCAGTAGTATAGATCAGGGTTCCTACGAGCAGTACTTC	CASSIDQGSYEQYF
.	TRBJ1-3	.	TRBV27	TGTGCCAGCAGTTTATCCCCTCCGCCGGAAGGGGTAGGGTGGGGAAACACCATATATTTT	CASSLSPPPEGVGWGNTIYF
.	TRBJ1-5	.	TRBV21-1	TGTGCCAGCACGCGAAGGGGAGCGCGCAATCAGCCCCAGCATTTT	CASTRRGARNQPQHF